This T cell receptor beta chain was identified in a study of blood T cell repertoires in COVID-19. Study-level information: Samples came from the United States, Italy and Spain, spanning acute and convalescent COVID-19. T cells, B-cell-depleted T cells, or PBMCs provided the cDNA or gDNA that served as material.

In the authors' workflow: Amplification of reference gene primers was used by the study to estimate nucleated cell counts. Libraries were prepared by immunoSEQ multiplex PCR; TCRdb keeps only in-frame clonotypes and omits some of them. The DNA was the basis for D and trimming; V, J and clone size are from that table. The repertoire has roughly 220,000 clones, about 86% of them found once; the top ten carry over 2.5%. The CDR3 totals 13 residues. Trimming removed 2 bases from V and 10 bases from J; junction bases left unmatched: 0. CDR1 is WNHNN and CDR2 is SYGVQD in the germline V gene (reference sequence).

The J gene is TRBJ2-1, the V gene TRBV10-1; 12 bases match TRBD1. The sample consisted of peripheral blood. The TCR sequence derives from a woman in her 30s who had recovered from COVID-19. The CDR3 is CASSEGTGGEQFF. DNA of the CDR3: TGCGCCAGCAGTGAGGGGACAGGGGGCGAGCAGTTCTTC.